The 17 T cell receptor beta chains below come from one sample, sequenced in a study of OX40 agonist ivuxolimab in advanced cancers. Library construction relied on the immunoSEQ multiplex PCR assay. TCRdb limited this immuneACCESS table to in-frame rearrangements with V and J called. A share of clones is missing; checked studies link under half to unresolved V genes, and the rest is unexplained. This sample is represented by roughly 97,000 clones; about 87% of them were singletons. The ten largest clonotypes hold 0.79% of the sample. The sample in question was CD4+ or CD8+ T cells sorted from blood, obtained in a trial of the OX40 agonist ivuxolimab. These receptors all come from an adult with an advanced solid tumor such as melanoma, head and neck, liver or kidney cancer.

This clone was observed a few times. V is TRBV19 and J is TRBJ2-5, with a weak D call TRBD2 (5 bases). The CDR3 length is 13 residues. CDR1 is LNHDA and CDR2 is SQIVND in the germline V gene (reference sequence). Trimming cost V 3 bases and J 1 base, with 6 bases left between them. The CDR3 nucleotides are TGTGCCAGTAGTATCGGAGGCCAAGAGACCCAGTACTTC. Translation gives CASSIGGQETQYF.

This clone turned up a few times. The V and J genes are TRBV2 and TRBJ2-5; D unclear. The CDR3 loop spans 13 amino acids. With 4 bases removed from V and 1 base from J, the gap between germline ends came to 7 bases. CDR1 is SNHLY, CDR2 FYNNEI, per germline. The CDR3 here is CASSVRLQETQYF. In DNA, the CDR3 is TGTGCCAGCAGTGTCCGACTCCAAGAGACCCAGTACTTC.

The genes are TRBV28 and TRBJ1-2, with D possibly matching TRBD1 (5 bases). CDR1 is MDHEN and CDR2 is SYDVKM in the germline V gene. This CDR3 comprises 14 residues. V lost 8 bases, J lost 3 bases, and 16 bases lay in between. DNA of the CDR3: TGTGCCAGCGGGGTGGTAGCGGGGGACTATGGCTACACCTTC. Translation gives CASGVVAGDYGYTF.

The genes are TRBV7-6 and TRBJ1-1, with TRBD1 as a possible D gene (5 bases). V was trimmed by 8 bases and J by 0 bases, leaving 13 bases between them. The germline gives CDR1 SGHVS, CDR2 FNYEAQ. The CDR3 spans 14 residues. CDR3 DNA: TGTGCCAGCTCTGGGGGGGGTCTGAACACTGAAGCTTTCTTT. Translated, it gives CASSGGGLNTEAFF.

This clone has a handful of counts. V and J are TRBV7-2 and TRBJ2-5; TRBD2 matches 10 bases. From germline, CDR1 is SGHTA and CDR2 FQGNSA. With 4 bases clipped from V and 4 bases from J, the junction kept 6 bases outside the gene matches. CDR3 length equals 15 residues. The CDR3 here is CASSWSGGAVETQYF. CDR3 coding DNA: TGTGCCAGCAGCTGGAGCGGGGGGGCTGTAGAGACCCAGTACTTC. Based on the CDR3 plus reference TRBV7-2 and TRBJ2-5, the full variable domain is GAGVSQSPSNKVTEKGKDVELRCDPISGHTALYWYRQSLGQGLEFLIYFQGNSAPDKSGLPSDRFSAERTGGSVSTLTIQRTQQEDSAVYLCASSWSGGAVETQYFGPGTRLLVL.

The genes are TRBV21-1 and TRBJ2-3; TRBD2 is the table's D call and was not checked against the DNA. TRBV21-1 is termed a pseudogene. This CDR3 contains 16 residues. As DNA, the CDR3 is TGTGCCAGCAGCAAAATAGAGGGCCTGGGAACAGATACGCAGTATTTT. Translating gives CASSKIEGLGTDTQYF.

The chain uses TRBV11-2 and TRBJ2-5; D is ambiguous. There are 11 residues in the CDR3. With 5 bases removed from V and 10 bases from J, the gap between germline ends came to 11 bases. The germline CDR1 and CDR2 sequences are SGHAT and FQNNGV. The CDR3 is CASSTALDQYF. The DNA for the CDR3 is TGTGCCAGCAGCACCGCTTTGGACCAGTACTTC.

The chain recombines TRBV5-6 with TRBJ2-1; D perhaps matches TRBD2 (5 bases). Germline values: CDR1 SGHDT, CDR2 YYEEEE. The ends were cut back, 4 bases at V and 0 bases at J, with 11 bases in the middle. The CDR3 sequence is 15 residues long. CDR3 in amino acids: CASSKGLSSYNEQFF. Here the CDR3 DNA reads TGTGCCAGCAGCAAAGGACTGAGCTCCTACAATGAGCAGTTCTTC.

The chain employs TRBV5-1 and TRBJ2-5; D is undetermined. The CDR3 has 12 residues. V shed 2 bases and J shed 1 base, with 3 bases lying between them. CDR1 SGHRS and CDR2 YFSETQ come from the germline V gene. CDR3 sequence: CASSFGQETQYF. The DNA for the CDR3 is TGCGCCAGCAGCTTCGGCCAAGAGACCCAGTACTTC.

The chain couples TRBV5-1 to TRBJ2-3, with 10 bases matching TRBD1. The CDR3 covers 14 residues. V shed 3 bases, J shed 4 bases, and the junction held 2 bases outside the gene matches. Germline V CDR1 and CDR2: SGHRS, YFSETQ. This CDR3 reads CASSWGQGSDTQYF. CDR3 nucleotide sequence: TGCGCCAGCAGCTGGGGACAGGGGTCAGATACGCAGTATTTT.

The rearrangement links TRBV19 to TRBJ1-4, with 9 bases lining up with TRBD1. The CDR3 sequence is 15 residues long. The germline V gene encodes CDR1 LNHDA and CDR2 SQIVND (reference sequence). V lost 5 bases, J lost 5 bases, and 6 bases stayed unmatched. Here the CDR3 reads CASSPLTGGNEKLFF. CDR3 DNA: TGTGCCAGTAGTCCGCTGACAGGGGGAAATGAAAAACTGTTTTTT.

V is TRBV7-8 and J is TRBJ1-3; no clear D. The CDR3 loop spans 15 amino acids. Trimming left V 4 bases short and J 0 bases short, with 10 bases between. CDR1 is SGHVS and CDR2 is FQNEAQ in the germline V gene. CDR3 nucleotides: TGTGCCAGCAGCTCCCACACCCTCTCTGGAAACACCATATATTTT. It encodes CASSSHTLSGNTIYF.

The rearrangement links TRBV2 to TRBJ2-7; D remains unclear. The CDR3 contains 11 residues. V was cut by 7 bases and J by 0 bases, with 4 bases left in between. CDR1 is SNHLY, CDR2 FYNNEI, per germline. DNA of the CDR3: TGTGCCAGCACCCACTCCTACGAGCAGTACTTC. It specifies CASTHSYEQYF.

The J gene is TRBJ2-1, the V gene TRBV7-2; D is unresolved. Germline V gene data show CDR1 as SGHTA and CDR2 as FQGNSA. The CDR3 covers 12 residues. The V gene lost 1 base and the J gene lost 12 bases, with 10 bases spanning the gap. The CDR3 here is CASSLGARPQFF. CDR3 DNA sequence: TGTGCCAGCAGCTTAGGTGCTAGACCGCAGTTCTTC.

This CDR3 reads CASSFDSYNEQFF. DNA for the CDR3: TGTGCCAGCAGTTTCGACAGTTACAATGAGCAGTTCTTC. This chain connects TRBV2 to TRBJ2-1, with a weak D call TRBD1 (5 bases). The CDR3 runs 13 residues. V gave up 5 bases and J gave up 4 bases, with 9 bases separating them. CDR1 is SNHLY and CDR2 is FYNNEI in the germline V gene.

Concerning this clone itself: Other DNA sequences of this sample code for an identical CDR3. The V call is TRBV30, the J call TRBJ1-5; D perhaps matches TRBD1 (6 bases). The CDR3 loop spans 13 amino acids. Looked up from germline, CDR1 is GTSNPN and CDR2 is SVGIG (reference sequence). Deletions cut 1 base from V and 2 bases from J, with 6 bases between. CDR3 sequence reads: CAWSAGGNQPQHF. CDR3 DNA: TGTGCCTGGAGTGCAGGGGGCAATCAGCCCCAGCATTTT.

This chain connects TRBV7-9 to TRBJ2-5; the match to TRBD2 covers 7 bases. The ends lost 7 bases at V and 5 bases at J; junction bases unmatched: 4. CDR3 size: 12 residues. CDR1 is SEHNR and CDR2 is FQNEAQ in the germline V gene (reference sequence). CDR3 amino acids: CASTSGGETQYF. The CDR3 nucleotides read TGTGCCAGCACCTCCGGGGGGGAGACCCAGTACTTC.